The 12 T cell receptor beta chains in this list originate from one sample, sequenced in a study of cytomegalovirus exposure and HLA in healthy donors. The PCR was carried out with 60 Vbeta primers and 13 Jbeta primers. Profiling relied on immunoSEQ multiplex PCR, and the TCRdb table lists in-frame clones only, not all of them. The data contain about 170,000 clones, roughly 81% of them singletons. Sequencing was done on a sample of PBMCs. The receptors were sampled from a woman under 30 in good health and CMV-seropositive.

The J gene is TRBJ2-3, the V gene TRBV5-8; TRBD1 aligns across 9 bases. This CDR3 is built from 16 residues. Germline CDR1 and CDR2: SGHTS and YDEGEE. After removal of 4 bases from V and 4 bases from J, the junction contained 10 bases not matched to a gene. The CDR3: CASSATQGAFADTQYF. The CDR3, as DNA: TGTGCCAGCAGCGCCACACAGGGGGCGTTTGCAGATACGCAGTATTTT.

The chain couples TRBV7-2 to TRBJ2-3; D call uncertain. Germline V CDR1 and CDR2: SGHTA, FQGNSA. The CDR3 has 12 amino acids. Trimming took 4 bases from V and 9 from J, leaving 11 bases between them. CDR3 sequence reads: CASSSRINTQYF. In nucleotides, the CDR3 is TGTGCCAGCAGCTCCAGAATCAACACGCAGTATTTT.

The CDR3 loop reads CASPSLAGGQGPTDTQYF. CDR3 nucleotides: TGTGCCTCTCCGAGTCTAGCGGGGGGGCAGGGCCCCACAGATACGCAGTATTTT. The chain recombines TRBV2 with TRBJ2-3; 12 bases align to TRBD2. Germline loops: CDR1 SNHLY, CDR2 FYNNEI. V trimming: 11 bases; J trimming: 2 bases; junction bases outside the gene matches: 17. The CDR3 length is 18 residues. Combining the CDR3 with reference TRBV2 and TRBJ2-3 gives the whole variable domain EPEVTQTPSHQVTQMGQEVILRCVPISNHLYFYWYRQILGQKVEFLVSFYNNEISEKSEIFDDQFSVERPDGSNFTLKIRSTKLEDSAMYFCASPSLAGGQGPTDTQYFGPGTRLTVL.

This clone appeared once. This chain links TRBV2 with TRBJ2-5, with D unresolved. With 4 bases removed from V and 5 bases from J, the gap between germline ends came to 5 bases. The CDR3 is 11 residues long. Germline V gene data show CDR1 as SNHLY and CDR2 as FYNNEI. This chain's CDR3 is CASSGHETQYF. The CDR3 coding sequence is TGTGCCAGCAGTGGGCACGAGACCCAGTACTTC.

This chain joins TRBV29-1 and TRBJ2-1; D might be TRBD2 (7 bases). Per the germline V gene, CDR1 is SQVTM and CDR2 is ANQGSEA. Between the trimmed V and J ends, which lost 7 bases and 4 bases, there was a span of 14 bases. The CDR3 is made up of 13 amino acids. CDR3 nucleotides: TGCAGCGGCGGAGGGGGAGGGTACAATGAGCAGTTCTTC. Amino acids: CSGGGGGYNEQFF.

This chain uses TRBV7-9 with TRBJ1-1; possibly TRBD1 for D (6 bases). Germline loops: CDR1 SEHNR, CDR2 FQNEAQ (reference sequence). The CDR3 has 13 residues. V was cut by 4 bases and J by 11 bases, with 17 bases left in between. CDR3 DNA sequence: TGTGCCAGCAGCTCACGTAGGGGGAACTTGGCTTTCTTT. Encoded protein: CASSSRRGNLAFF.

In nucleotides, the CDR3 is TGTGCTAGTGGTTCTCAGGACAGAAACACCATATATTTT. This gives the protein CASGSQDRNTIYF. The V gene is TRBV12-5, the J gene TRBJ1-3, with D tentatively TRBD1 (5 bases). The CDR3 has 13 residues. CDR1 and CDR2 from the germline V gene are LGHNT and FRNRAP. Trimming cost V 4 bases and J 5 bases, with 9 bases left between them.

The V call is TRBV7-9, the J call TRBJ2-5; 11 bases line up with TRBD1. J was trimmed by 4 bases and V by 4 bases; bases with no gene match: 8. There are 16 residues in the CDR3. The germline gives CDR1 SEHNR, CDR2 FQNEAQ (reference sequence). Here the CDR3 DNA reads TGTGCCAGCAGCTCTGGACAGGGGGCGACGGGAGAGACCCAGTACTTC. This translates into CASSSGQGATGETQYF.

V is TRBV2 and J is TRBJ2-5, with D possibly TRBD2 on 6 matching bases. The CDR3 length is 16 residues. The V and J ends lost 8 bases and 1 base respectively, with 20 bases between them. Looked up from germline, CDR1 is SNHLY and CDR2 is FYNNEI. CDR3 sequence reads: CASAQWGRRVQETQYF. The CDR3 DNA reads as TGTGCCAGCGCCCAATGGGGTAGGAGGGTCCAAGAGACCCAGTACTTC.

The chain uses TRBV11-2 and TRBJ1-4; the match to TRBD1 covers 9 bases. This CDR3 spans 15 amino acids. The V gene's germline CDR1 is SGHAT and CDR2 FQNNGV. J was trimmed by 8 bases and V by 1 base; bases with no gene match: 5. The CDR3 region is CASSLVGQGYEKLFF. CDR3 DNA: TGTGCCAGCAGCTTAGTGGGACAGGGATACGAAAAACTGTTTTTT.

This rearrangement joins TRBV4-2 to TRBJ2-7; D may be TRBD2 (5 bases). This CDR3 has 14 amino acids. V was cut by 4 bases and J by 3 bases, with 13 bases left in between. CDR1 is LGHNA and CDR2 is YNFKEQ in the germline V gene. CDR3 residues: CASSPPGIVYEQYF. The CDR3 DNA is TGTGCCAGCAGCCCCCCGGGGATAGTCTACGAGCAGTACTTC.

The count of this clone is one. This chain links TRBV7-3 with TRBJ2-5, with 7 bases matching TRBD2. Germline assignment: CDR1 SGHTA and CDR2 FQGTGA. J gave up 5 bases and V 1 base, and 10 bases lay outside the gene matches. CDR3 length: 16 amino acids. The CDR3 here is CASSLIGGGVGETQYF. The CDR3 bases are TGTGCCAGCAGCTTAATCGGGGGAGGGGTAGGGGAGACCCAGTACTTC.